This TCR beta chain was sequenced in a study of T cell responses to AZD1222 COVID-19 vaccine. Study-wide findings and caveats: After two AZD1222 doses, spike-specific TCR breadth and depth rose versus day 0. Repertoires in all cases were sampled only once the peak T cell response had passed. In a largely white British group with more females than males, clonal diversity was possibly underestimated. Baseline seropositivity characterized only a handful of AZD1222 recipients.

The germline CDR1 and CDR2 sequences are MNHNS and SASEGT. V was pared by 0 bases and J by 3 bases, with 8 bases between. The CDR3 is 14 amino acids. A remark on this clone: The antigen remains undetermined.

This table comes from immunoSEQ multiplex PCR, and its TCRdb copy is limited to in-frame clones, with some not included. Of about 130,000 clones listed, more than 85% are singletons. This chain connects TRBV6-1 to TRBJ1-2, with unresolved D. The TCR comes from an adult in good health. Sequences were derived from peripheral blood, sampled on day 0 of AZD1222 vaccination. For the CDR3, the DNA is TGTGCCAGCAGTGAAGCGCTTGGGGACTATGGCTACACCTTC. Its translation: CASSEALGDYGYTF.